The T cell receptor (beta chain) described here comes from a study of cytomegalovirus exposure and HLA in healthy donors. The PCR ran on 60 Vbeta and 13 Jbeta primers. Measured with immunoSEQ multiplex PCR; TCRdb has only the in-frame clones, and not every one. The sample contains about 120,000 clones, approximately 80% of which appear only once. The CDR3 loop spans 14 amino acids. From germline, CDR1 is SNHLY and CDR2 FYNNEI. Unmatched junction bases numbered 5, after V lost 8 bases and J lost 5 bases. On this clone itself: Its antigen is not known.

Study findings and constraints: Presence/absence analyses treated sequencing depth as roughly uniform across donors. In terms of immune exposure information, only CMV serostatus was available.

The chain has TRBV2 and TRBJ2-3; 12 nucleotides agree with TRBD1. Sequences were obtained from PBMCs. This clonotype was obtained from a female donor in good health and CMV-seronegative. The CDR3 loop reads CASPGQGAKDTQYF. The CDR3 nucleotides are TGTGCCAGCCCGGGACAGGGGGCTAAAGATACGCAGTATTTT.